This T cell receptor beta chain was found in a study of read filtering for tumor transcriptome and immune sequencing. The CDR3 has 15 residues. Germline-derived CDR1 and CDR2 are LGHDT and YNNKEL (reference sequence). V lost 3 bases and J 2 bases, leaving 10 bases between the germline ends. Bone marrow was sampled from every patient at the time of active disease. This library used approximately 390 ng RNA and molecular barcoded adaptors spanning alpha/delta and beta/gamma chains. TCRdb re-called the reads through MiXCR, storing one row per CDR3 protein. The sample carries about 39,000 distinct CDR3 sequences, 14% recorded once. This clonotype was detected ten times or more.

The chain carries TRBV3-1 and TRBJ2-2; TRBD1 might be the D (5 bases). The sequence was obtained from a donor aged 40 or over with multiple myeloma. The sample taken for sequencing was a population of CD138-negative cells sorted from bone marrow. The CDR3 region has the DNA TGTGCCAGCAGCCATCTCGACAGAAACACCGGGGAGCTGTTTTTT. Encoded protein: CASSHLDRNTGELFF.